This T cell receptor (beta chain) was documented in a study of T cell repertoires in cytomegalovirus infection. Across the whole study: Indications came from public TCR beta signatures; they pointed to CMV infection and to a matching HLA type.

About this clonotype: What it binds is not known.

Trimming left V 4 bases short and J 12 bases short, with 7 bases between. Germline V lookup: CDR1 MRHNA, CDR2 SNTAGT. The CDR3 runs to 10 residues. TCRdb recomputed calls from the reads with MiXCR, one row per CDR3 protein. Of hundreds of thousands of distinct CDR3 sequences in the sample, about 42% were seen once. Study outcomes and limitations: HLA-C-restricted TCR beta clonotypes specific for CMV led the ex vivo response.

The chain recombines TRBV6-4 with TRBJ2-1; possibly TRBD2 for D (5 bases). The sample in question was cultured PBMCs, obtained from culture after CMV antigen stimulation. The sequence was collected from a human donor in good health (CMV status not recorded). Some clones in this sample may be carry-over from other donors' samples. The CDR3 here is CASSGLAQFF. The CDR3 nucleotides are TGTGCCAGCAGTGGCCTAGCGCAGTTCTTC.